This T cell receptor (beta chain) was found in a study of shared clonotypes between healthy human individuals. Whole-study context: The people who gave samples were two women and a few men aged 18 to 49. Three plates were used per donor for CD4 naive, three for CD4 memory, two for CD8 naive and one for CD8 memory. Broader study findings: The study drew on few donors, limiting represented genetic and exposure-history diversity. Shared clonotypes across all four donors exceeded non-shared ones in generation probability.

On this clone itself: Antigen unknown.

This table comes from immunoSEQ multiplex PCR, and its TCRdb copy is limited to in-frame clones, with some not included. The sample lists a few hundred thousand clones; 90% to 97% were seen once. Germline V gene data show CDR1 as SNHLY and CDR2 as FYNNEI. The V and J ends lost 8 bases and 1 base, in that order; junction bases with no gene match: 13. The CDR3 extends over 17 amino acids. Specimen: memory CD8+ T cells sorted from blood. The subset: CD45RO+ cells pooled with CCR7-negative TemRA cells. This chain connects TRBV2 to TRBJ2-2; 7 bases line up with TRBD2. The clonotype was recovered from a man aged 30-40 years in good health. The CDR3 nucleotides are TGTGCCAGCCATGCTTGGGGGGAGGGCCAGAACACCGGGGAGCTGTTTTTT. As protein: CASHAWGEGQNTGELFF.